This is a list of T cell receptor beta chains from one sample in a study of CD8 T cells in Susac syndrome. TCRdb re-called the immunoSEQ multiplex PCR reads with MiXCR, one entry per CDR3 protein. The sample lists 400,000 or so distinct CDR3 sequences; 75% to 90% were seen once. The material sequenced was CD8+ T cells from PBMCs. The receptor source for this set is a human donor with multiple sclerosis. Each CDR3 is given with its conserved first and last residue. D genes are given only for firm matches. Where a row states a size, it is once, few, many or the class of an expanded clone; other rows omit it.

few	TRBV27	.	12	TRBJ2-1	CASSLGGREQFF	TGTGCCAGCAGTTTAGGGGGGCGCGAGCAGTTCTTC
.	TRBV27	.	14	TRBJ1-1	CASSLRFYTEEAFF	TGTGCCAGCAGTTTACGGTTTTATACAGAAGAAGCTTTCTTT
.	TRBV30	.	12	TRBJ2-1	CAWSVAANEQFF	TGTGCCTGGAGTGTAGCGGCAAATGAGCAGTTCTTC
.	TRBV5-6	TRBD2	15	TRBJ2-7	CASIIAASGDYEQYF	TGTGCCAGCATTATTGCCGCTAGCGGGGACTACGAGCAGTACTTC
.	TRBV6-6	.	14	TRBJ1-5	CASSRQSSNQPQHF	TGTGCCAGCAGCCGACAGAGTAGCAATCAGCCCCAGCATTTT
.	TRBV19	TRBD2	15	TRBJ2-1	CASRPGLAPYNEQFF	TGTGCCAGTAGACCGGGACTAGCTCCCTACAATGAGCAGTTCTTC
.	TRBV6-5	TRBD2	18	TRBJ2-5	CASSYSGTSGSTPETQYF	TGTGCCAGCAGTTACTCCGGGACTAGCGGGTCAACCCCAGAGACCCAGTACTTC
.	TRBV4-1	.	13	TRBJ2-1	CASSQGLKDEQFF	TGCGCCAGCAGCCAAGGATTGAAGGATGAGCAGTTCTTC
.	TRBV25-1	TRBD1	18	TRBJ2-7	CASSGVKGRQGLSYEQYF	TGTGCCAGCAGTGGAGTTAAGGGGAGACAGGGCCTCTCCTACGAGCAGTACTTC
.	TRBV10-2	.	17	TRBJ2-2	CASSEYGSLTNTGELFF	TGCGCCAGCAGTGAGTACGGCTCCCTGACGAACACCGGGGAGCTGTTTTTT
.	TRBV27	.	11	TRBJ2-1	CASMSSNEQFF	TGTGCCAGTATGAGTTCCAATGAGCAGTTCTTC
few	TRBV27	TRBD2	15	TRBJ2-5	CASSPRTSGQETQYF	TGTGCCAGCAGTCCTCGGACTAGCGGGCAAGAGACCCAGTACTTC
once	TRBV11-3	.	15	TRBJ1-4	CASTKSDSRNEKLFF	TGTGCCAGCACCAAATCGGACAGCCGTAATGAAAAACTGTTTTTT
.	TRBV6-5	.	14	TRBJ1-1	CASSYLTGPTEAFF	TGTGCCAGCAGTTACTTAACAGGTCCCACTGAAGCTTTCTTT
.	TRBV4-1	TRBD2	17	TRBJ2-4	CASSRTSGVLAKNIQYF	TGCGCCAGCAGCCGGACTAGCGGGGTCCTAGCCAAAAACATTCAGTACTTC
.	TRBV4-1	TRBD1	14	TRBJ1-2	CASSSEDRGHGYTF	TGCGCCAGCAGCTCCGAGGACAGGGGGCATGGCTACACCTTC
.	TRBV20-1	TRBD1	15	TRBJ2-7	CSARAPGQGAYEQYF	TGCAGTGCTAGAGCTCCGGGACAGGGGGCCTACGAGCAGTACTTC
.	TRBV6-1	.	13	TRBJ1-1	CASTLLMNTEAFF	TGTGCCAGCACCTTATTAATGAACACTGAAGCTTTCTTT
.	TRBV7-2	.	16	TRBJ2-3	CASSTYPNFGQDTQYF	TGTGCCAGCAGCACATACCCGAATTTCGGGCAAGATACGCAGTATTTT
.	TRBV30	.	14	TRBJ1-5	CAWSSETTGQPQHF	TGTGCCTGGAGTTCCGAGACCACGGGTCAGCCCCAGCATTTT
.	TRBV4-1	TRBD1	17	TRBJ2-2	CASSQGQGVGDPGELFF	TGCGCCAGCAGCCAAGGACAGGGAGTTGGCGATCCCGGGGAGCTGTTTTTT
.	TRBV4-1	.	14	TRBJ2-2	CASSQETGAGELFF	TGCGCCAGCAGCCAAGAAACGGGTGCCGGGGAGCTGTTTTTT
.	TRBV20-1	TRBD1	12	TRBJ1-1	CSARGTAPEAFF	TGCAGTGCCAGAGGGACAGCCCCTGAAGCTTTCTTT
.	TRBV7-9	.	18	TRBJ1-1	CASSLSEGNKIRVTEAFF	TGTGCCAGCAGCTTAAGTGAGGGAAACAAAATTCGGGTCACTGAAGCTTTCTTT
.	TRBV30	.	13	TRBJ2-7	CAWSLAGPEEQYF	TGTGCCTGGAGTTTGGCAGGGCCCGAGGAGCAGTACTTC
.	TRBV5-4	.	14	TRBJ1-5	CASSYGPSNQPQHF	TGTGCCAGCAGCTACGGGCCATCCAATCAGCCCCAGCATTTT
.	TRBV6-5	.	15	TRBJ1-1	CASSIRQALHTEAFF	TGTGCCAGCAGTATTCGACAGGCCCTACACACTGAAGCTTTCTTT
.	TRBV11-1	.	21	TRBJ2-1	CASSSDSGEAPYTDSYNEQFF	TGTGCCAGCAGCTCAGACTCGGGGGAGGCCCCATATACCGACTCCTACAATGAGCAGTTCTTC
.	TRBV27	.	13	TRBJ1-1	CASSAFRHTEAFF	TGTGCCAGCAGTGCATTCCGCCACACTGAAGCTTTCTTT
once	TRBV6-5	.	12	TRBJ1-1	CASRTTSPEAFF	TGTGCCAGCAGGACAACTAGCCCTGAAGCTTTCTTT
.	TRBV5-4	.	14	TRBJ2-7	CASRGGQGGREQYF	TGTGCCAGCAGGGGGGGGCAGGGCGGACGGGAGCAGTACTTC
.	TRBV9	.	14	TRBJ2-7	CASSEGGRSYEQYF	TGTGCCAGCAGTGAAGGGGGACGCTCCTACGAGCAGTACTTC
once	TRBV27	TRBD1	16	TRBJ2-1	CASSLSGTGAYNEQFF	TGTGCCAGCAGTTTATCGGGGACAGGGGCCTACAATGAGCAGTTCTTC
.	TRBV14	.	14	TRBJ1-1	CASSRSGRGAEAFF	TGTGCCAGCAGCCGGTCCGGGAGGGGCGCTGAAGCTTTCTTT
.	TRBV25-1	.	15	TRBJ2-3	CASSDPHRGTDTQYF	TGTGCCAGCAGTGATCCCCATCGGGGCACAGATACGCAGTATTTT
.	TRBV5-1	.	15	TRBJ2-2	CASSAATGNTGELFF	TGCGCCAGCAGCGCCGCTACAGGGAACACCGGGGAGCTGTTTTTT
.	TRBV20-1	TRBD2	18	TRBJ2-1	CSARVAQEGLACLHEQFF	TGCAGTGCTAGAGTGGCTCAGGAAGGACTAGCGTGTCTACATGAGCAGTTCTTC
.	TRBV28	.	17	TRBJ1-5	CASSLVGTRLREQPQHF	TGTGCCAGCAGTCTTGTCGGAACCCGCTTGAGGGAACAGCCCCAGCATTTT
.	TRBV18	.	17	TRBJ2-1	CASSPLALITQYNEQFF	TGTGCCAGCTCACCGCTAGCGCTCATTACCCAGTACAATGAGCAGTTCTTC